This T cell receptor (beta chain) was sequenced for a study of blood T cell repertoires in COVID-19. Overall study: COVID-19 samples from acute and convalescent phases originated in the United States, Italy and Spain. The cDNA or gDNA used as material had been derived from T cells, B-cell-depleted T cells, or PBMCs.

This CDR3 contains 19 residues. Germline CDR1 and CDR2: LNHDA and SQIVND (reference sequence). Trimming at V came to 6 bases and at J to 0 bases, leaving 17 bases not matched to a gene. Authors' methods: By means of reference gene primer amplification, nucleated cell counts were estimated. Produced via immunoSEQ multiplex PCR; TCRdb's table is partial and in-frame only. The V and J calls and clone size come from that table; D and trimming were worked out from the DNA. The data contain over 45,000 clones, approximately 80% of them singletons. V gene TRBV19 combines with J gene TRBJ2-3, with 8 bases fitting TRBD2. This TCR was recovered from an elderly woman with active or convalescent COVID-19. Material for sequencing was peripheral blood. This chain's CDR3 is CASRRAGVLEVTSTDTQYF. DNA for the CDR3: TGTGCCAGTAGGCGAGCGGGGGTCCTAGAAGTTACTAGCACAGATACGCAGTATTTT.